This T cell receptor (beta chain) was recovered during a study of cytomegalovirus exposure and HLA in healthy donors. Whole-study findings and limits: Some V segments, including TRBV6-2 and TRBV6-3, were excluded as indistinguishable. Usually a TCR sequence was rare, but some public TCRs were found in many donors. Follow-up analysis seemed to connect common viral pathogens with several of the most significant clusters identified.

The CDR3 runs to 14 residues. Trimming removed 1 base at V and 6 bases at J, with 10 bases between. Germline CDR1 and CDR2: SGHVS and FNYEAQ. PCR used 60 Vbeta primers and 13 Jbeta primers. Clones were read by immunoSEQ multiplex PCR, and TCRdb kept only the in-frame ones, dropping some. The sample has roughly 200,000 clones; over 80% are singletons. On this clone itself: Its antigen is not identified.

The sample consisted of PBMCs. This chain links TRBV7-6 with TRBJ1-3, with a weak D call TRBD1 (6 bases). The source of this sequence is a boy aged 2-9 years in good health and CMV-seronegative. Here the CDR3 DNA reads TGTGCCAGCAGCTTAGATAGGGGACAAAACACCATATATTTT. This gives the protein CASSLDRGQNTIYF.